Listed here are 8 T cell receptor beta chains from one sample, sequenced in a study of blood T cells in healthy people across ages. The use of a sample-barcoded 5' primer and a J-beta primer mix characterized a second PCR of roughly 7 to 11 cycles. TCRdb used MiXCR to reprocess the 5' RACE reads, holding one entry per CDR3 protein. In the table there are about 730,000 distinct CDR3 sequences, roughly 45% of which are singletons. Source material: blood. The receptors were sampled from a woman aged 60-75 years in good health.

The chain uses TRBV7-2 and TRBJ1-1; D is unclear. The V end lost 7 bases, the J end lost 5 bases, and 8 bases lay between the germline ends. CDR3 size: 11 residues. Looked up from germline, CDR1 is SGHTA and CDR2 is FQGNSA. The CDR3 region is CASISGTEAFF. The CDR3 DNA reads TGTGCCAGCATCTCCGGGACTGAAGCTTTCTTT. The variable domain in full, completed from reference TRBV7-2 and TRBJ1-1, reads GAGVSQSPSNKVTEKGKDVELRCDPISGHTALYWYRQSLGQGLEFLIYFQGNSAPDKSGLPSDRFSAERTGGSVSTLTIQRTQQEDSAVYLCASISGTEAFFGQGTRLTVV.

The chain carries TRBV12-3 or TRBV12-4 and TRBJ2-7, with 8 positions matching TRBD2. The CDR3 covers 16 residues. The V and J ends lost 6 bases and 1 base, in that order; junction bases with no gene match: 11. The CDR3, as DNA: TGTGCCAGCAGCACCGGGACTAGAATAGGTTCCTACGAGCAGTACTTC. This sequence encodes CASSTGTRIGSYEQYF.

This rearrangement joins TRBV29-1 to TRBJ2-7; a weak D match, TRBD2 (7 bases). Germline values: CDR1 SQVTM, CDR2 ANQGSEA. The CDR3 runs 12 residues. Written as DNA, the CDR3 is TGCTCCGGGGGGACATACTTCTACGAGCAGTACTTC. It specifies CSGGTYFYEQYF.

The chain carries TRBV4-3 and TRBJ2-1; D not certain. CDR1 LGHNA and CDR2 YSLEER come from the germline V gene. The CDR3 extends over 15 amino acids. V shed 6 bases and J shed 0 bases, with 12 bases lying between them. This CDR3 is CASRRTASSYNEQFF. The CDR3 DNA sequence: TGCGCCAGCAGACGCACTGCAAGCTCCTACAATGAGCAGTTCTTC.

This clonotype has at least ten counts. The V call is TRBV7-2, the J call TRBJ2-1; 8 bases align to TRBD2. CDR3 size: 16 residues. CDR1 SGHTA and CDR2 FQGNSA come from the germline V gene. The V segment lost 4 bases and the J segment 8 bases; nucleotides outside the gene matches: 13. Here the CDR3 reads CASSSTRGSGNDEQFF. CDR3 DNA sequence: TGTGCCAGCAGCTCCACCCGGGGTAGCGGGAACGATGAGCAGTTCTTC.

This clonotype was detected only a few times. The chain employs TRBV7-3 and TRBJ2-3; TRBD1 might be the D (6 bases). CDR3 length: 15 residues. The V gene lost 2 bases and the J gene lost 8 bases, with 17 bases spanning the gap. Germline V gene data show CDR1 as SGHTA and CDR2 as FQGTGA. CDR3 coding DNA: TGTGCCAGCAGCTTAGGGGATGTGGGGGCAGGTACGCAGTATTTT. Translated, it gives CASSLGDVGAGTQYF. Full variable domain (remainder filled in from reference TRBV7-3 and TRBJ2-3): GAGVSQTPSNKVTEKGKYVELRCDPISGHTALYWYRQSLGQGPEFLIYFQGTGAADDSGLPNDRFFAVRPEGSVSTLKIQRTERGDSAVYLCASSLGDVGAGTQYFGPGTRLTVL.

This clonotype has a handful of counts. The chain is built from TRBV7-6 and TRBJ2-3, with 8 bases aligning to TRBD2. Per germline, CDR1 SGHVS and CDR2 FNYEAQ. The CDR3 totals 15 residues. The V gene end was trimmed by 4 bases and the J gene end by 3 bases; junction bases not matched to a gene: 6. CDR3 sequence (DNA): TGTGCCAGCAGCTCGGCCGGGACTAGGACAGATACGCAGTATTTT. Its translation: CASSSAGTRTDTQYF.

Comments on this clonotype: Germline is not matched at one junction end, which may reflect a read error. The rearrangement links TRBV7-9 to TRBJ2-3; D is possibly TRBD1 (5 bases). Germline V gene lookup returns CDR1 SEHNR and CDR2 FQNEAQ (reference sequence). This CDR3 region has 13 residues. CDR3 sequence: CASSPQGGDMQYF. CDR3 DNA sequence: TGTGCCAGCAGCCCCCAGGGTGGAGATATGCAGTATTTT.